A selection of T cell receptor beta chains follows, all from one sample in a study of CD8 T cells in ankylosing spondylitis. MiXCR was run by TCRdb on the 5' RACE reads, yielding one entry per CDR3 protein. In the table there are roughly 220,000 distinct CDR3 sequences, about 16% of which are singletons. Input material: blood, either unsorted or a sorted T cell fraction (not recorded which). All receptors come from a male donor with ankylosing spondylitis. The CDR3 runs from the conserved cysteine through the conserved F or W. D genes are given only for firm matches. The listing skips clone size in some rows; elsewhere it reads once, few, many or a size class.

CDR3 protein	CDR3 DNA	D gene	V gene	clone size	J gene
CASSNGGLETQYF	TGTGCCAGCAGCAATGGGGGGCTTGAGACCCAGTACTTC	-	TRBV27	once	TRBJ2-5
CASSVRAGDYNEQFF	TGTGCCAGCAGTGTAAGGGCGGGGGACTACAATGAGCAGTTCTTC	TRBD2	TRBV6-4	few	TRBJ2-1
CASSEWGETQYF	TGTGCCAGCAGTGAATGGGGGGAGACCCAGTACTTC	-	TRBV25-1	few	TRBJ2-5
CASSLSHEQYF	TGTGCCAGCAGTTTGAGTCACGAGCAGTACTTC	-	TRBV12-3/TRBV12-4	few	TRBJ2-7
CAWMWTGENTEAFF	TGTGCCTGGATGTGGACAGGGGAGAACACTGAAGCTTTCTTT	TRBD1	TRBV30	-	TRBJ1-1
CATSDFDRTSGSYNEQFF	TGTGCCACCAGTGATTTTGACAGGACGAGCGGGTCCTACAATGAGCAGTTCTTC	-	TRBV24-1	few	TRBJ2-1
CSVVLAGAEQYF	TGCAGCGTTGTGCTAGCGGGAGCCGAGCAGTACTTC	TRBD2	TRBV29-1	many	TRBJ2-7
CASTTGLSYEQYF	TGTGCCAGCACCACCGGACTCTCCTACGAGCAGTACTTC	-	TRBV7-9	few	TRBJ2-7
CASSLRGQGYEQYF	TGTGCCAGCAGCCTAAGGGGACAGGGCTACGAGCAGTACTTC	TRBD1	TRBV27	-	TRBJ2-7
CATQVVGSGSYNEQFF	TGTGCCACCCAGGTTGTAGGTTCTGGATCCTACAATGAGCAGTTCTTC	-	TRBV6-1	few	TRBJ2-1
CASSPSGNDYEQYF	TGTGCCAGCAGCCCAAGCGGGAACGACTACGAGCAGTACTTC	TRBD2	TRBV7-9	-	TRBJ2-7
CASGPGTSGRNSSYEQYF	TGTGCTAGTGGTCCCGGGACTAGCGGGCGAAATAGCTCCTACGAGCAGTACTTC	TRBD2	TRBV12-5	-	TRBJ2-7
CASRGQGVHEQYF	TGTGCTAGCCGGGGACAGGGTGTCCACGAGCAGTACTTC	TRBD1	TRBV12-5	-	TRBJ2-7
CASSLVKPLEAEKLFF	TGTGCCAGCAGTTTAGTTAAACCCCTCGAGGCGGAAAAACTGTTTTTT	-	TRBV12-3/TRBV12-4	-	TRBJ1-4
CARTPILAGGGDEQFF	TGTGCCAGGACCCCGATACTAGCGGGAGGAGGTGATGAGCAGTTCTTC	TRBD2	TRBV7-9	-	TRBJ2-1
CASSYSIGPREEETQYF	TGTGCCAGCAGTTACTCGATAGGGCCCAGGGAGGAGGAGACCCAGTACTTC	-	TRBV6-5	-	TRBJ2-5
CASSEWWGMYNEQFF	TGTGCCAGCAGTGAATGGTGGGGGATGTACAATGAGCAGTTCTTC	-	TRBV2	few	TRBJ2-1
CASSYDARPSYEQYF	TGTGCCAGCAGTTATGACGCGCGGCCTTCCTACGAGCAGTACTTC	-	TRBV27	few	TRBJ2-7
CSVEALDHFGETQYF	TGCAGCGTTGAAGCATTGGACCATTTCGGGGAGACCCAGTACTTC	-	TRBV29-1	-	TRBJ2-5
CASSQEPGTYEQYF	TGCGCCAGCAGCCAAGAACCGGGTACGTACGAGCAGTACTTC	-	TRBV4-1	-	TRBJ2-7
CASSADRPSDTQYF	TGTGCCAGCAGCGCTGACCGACCCTCAGATACGCAGTATTTT	-	TRBV9	many	TRBJ2-3
CASSPAGNLYEQYF	TGTGCCAGCAGCCCCGCCGGGAACCTATACGAGCAGTACTTC	-	TRBV7-2	-	TRBJ2-7
CASSPLAGVTGELFF	TGTGCCAGCAGTCCCCTAGCGGGGGTCACCGGGGAGCTGTTTTTT	TRBD2	TRBV6-4	many	TRBJ2-2
CASSGDTNEQFF	TGTGCCAGCAGTGGGGACACCAATGAGCAGTTCTTC	-	TRBV27	-	TRBJ2-1
CASSLASGTVYEQYF	TGTGCCAGCAGCTTAGCGTCGGGGACGGTCTACGAGCAGTACTTC	-	TRBV7-9	-	TRBJ2-7
CASSVATGGNYEQYF	TGTGCCAGCAGCGTAGCGACAGGGGGCAACTACGAGCAGTACTTC	TRBD1	TRBV9	-	TRBJ2-7
CASNPRAGGYEQYF	TGTGCCAGCAATCCCAGAGCGGGGGGCTACGAGCAGTACTTC	TRBD2	TRBV2	-	TRBJ2-7
CASSLAYKVGDSNEQFF	TGTGCCAGCAGTTTAGCGTACAAAGTAGGGGACTCAAATGAGCAGTTCTTC	-	TRBV12-3/TRBV12-4	many	TRBJ2-1
CATSDSTRLAETYNEQFF	TGTGCCACCAGTGATTCAACTCGACTAGCGGAGACTTACAATGAGCAGTTCTTC	TRBD2	TRBV24-1	-	TRBJ2-1
CASSLVAPATYEQYF	TGTGCCAGCAGCCTGGTGGCCCCGGCCACGTACGAGCAGTACTTC	-	TRBV7-2	-	TRBJ2-7
CASSYFPSDGDQETQYF	TGTGCCAGCAGTTACTTCCCTAGTGATGGTGACCAAGAGACCCAGTACTTC	-	TRBV6-2/TRBV6-3	-	TRBJ2-5
CSAPNPRGLAAYEQYF	TGCAGTGCCCCCAACCCCCGGGGGCTAGCCGCCTACGAGCAGTACTTC	-	TRBV20-1	-	TRBJ2-7
CSAREGIRGYYGYTF	TGCAGTGCTAGAGAGGGGATCAGGGGATATTATGGCTACACCTTC	-	TRBV20-1	-	TRBJ1-2
CASSYGTSGDYADTQYF	TGTGCCAGCAGTTATGGGACTAGCGGGGATTATGCAGATACGCAGTATTTT	TRBD2	TRBV6-5	few	TRBJ2-3
CASSQGPSSYNEQFF	TGTGCCAGCAGTCAAGGCCCGAGCTCCTACAATGAGCAGTTCTTC	-	TRBV12-3/TRBV12-4	many	TRBJ2-1
CSARPLAGATYEQYF	TGCAGTGCCAGGCCCCTAGCGGGGGCCACCTACGAGCAGTACTTC	TRBD2	TRBV20-1	-	TRBJ2-7
CASSLDISRDREGETQYF	TGTGCCAGCAGCTTGGACATTTCCAGGGACAGGGAAGGGGAGACCCAGTACTTC	TRBD1	TRBV5-6	-	TRBJ2-5
CSAREKTGALNPYEQYF	TGCAGTGCTAGAGAAAAGACAGGGGCCCTGAACCCCTACGAGCAGTACTTC	TRBD1	TRBV20-1	-	TRBJ2-7
CASSQVLKAGGPNEQFF	TGCGCCAGCAGCCAAGTCCTTAAAGCGGGGGGACCCAATGAGCAGTTCTTC	TRBD2	TRBV4-1	-	TRBJ2-1
CASSLEGADRGISEAFF	TGTGCCAGCAGCTTAGAGGGGGCGGACAGGGGAATATCTGAAGCTTTCTTT	TRBD1	TRBV7-9	-	TRBJ1-1
CATSSPNYEQYF	TGTGCCACCAGCAGCCCCAACTACGAGCAGTACTTC	-	TRBV15	-	TRBJ2-7
CASSQDGTGFNEKLFF	TGCGCCAGCAGCCAAGACGGGACAGGCTTTAATGAAAAACTGTTTTTT	TRBD1	TRBV4-3	-	TRBJ1-4
CASSLGVTGGPNEQYF	TGTGCCAGCAGCTTAGGAGTAACGGGGGGGCCGAACGAGCAGTACTTC	TRBD2	TRBV11-2	-	TRBJ2-7
CASSSYPGETYEQYF	TGTGCCAGCAGCTCTTACCCGGGGGAGACCTACGAGCAGTACTTC	-	TRBV7-2	-	TRBJ2-7
CATSTGFTEAFF	TGTGCCACCTCCACAGGGTTCACTGAAGCTTTCTTT	-	TRBV25-1	-	TRBJ1-1
CASSLSLGATDTQYF	TGTGCCAGCAGTTTGTCCTTAGGGGCAACAGATACGCAGTATTTT	-	TRBV12-3/TRBV12-4	-	TRBJ2-3
CASSPHLQEGSTDTQYF	TGCGCCAGCAGCCCGCACCTCCAGGAGGGTAGCACAGATACGCAGTATTTT	-	TRBV4-3	-	TRBJ2-3
CASSNSGTGVENTEAFF	TGTGCCAGTAGTAACTCCGGGACAGGGGTGGAGAACACTGAAGCTTTCTTT	TRBD1	TRBV19	once	TRBJ1-1